Shown below are 30 T cell receptor beta chains from a single sample sequenced in a study of metastatic and nonmetastatic thyroid tumors. TCRdb recomputed clones from the PCR reads via MiXCR. The table lists 35,000 to 55,000 clones, around 25% of them singletons, with approximately 3.5% in the top ten. Treatment of any kind had been given to no patient before thyroid surgery. Sequenced input: blood. These receptors were taken from a male donor with papillary thyroid cancer or a benign thyroid nodule (not recorded which). Some clones in this sample may be carry-over from other donors' samples.

This clone was detected ten times or more. This rearrangement joins TRBV28 to TRBJ1-5, with unresolved D. CDR3 length: 15 amino acids. Trimming left V 4 bases short and J 7 bases short, with 17 bases between. From germline, CDR1 is MDHEN and CDR2 SYDVKM. The CDR3, as DNA: TGTGCCAGCAGTTCCGAGGGAGGGTTGGGCCAGCCCCAGCATTTT. Translated, it gives CASSSEGGLGQPQHF.

This chain connects TRBV20-1 to TRBJ2-1, with D uncertain. CDR1 DFQATT and CDR2 SNEGSKA come from the germline V gene (reference sequence). The CDR3 length is 14 residues. The V end lost 1 base, the J end lost 3 bases, and 10 bases lay between the germline ends. CDR3 sequence: CSARGQSLYNEQFF. DNA of the CDR3: TGCAGTGCTAGAGGTCAGAGCCTCTACAATGAGCAGTTCTTC.

This clone has more than one count but fewer than ten. The chain links TRBV6-2 or TRBV6-3 to TRBJ1-5; D unresolved. V gave up 0 bases and J gave up 7 bases, with 4 bases separating them. The germline V gene has CDR1 MNHEY and CDR2 SVGEGT. The CDR3 length is 12 residues. CDR3 region: CASSYSEQPQHF. The CDR3 DNA follows: TGTGCCAGCAGTTACTCGGAACAGCCCCAGCATTTT.

This clone was found many times. This chain uses TRBV5-1 with TRBJ1-5; D is undetermined. CDR1 and CDR2 from the germline V gene are SGHRS and YFSETQ. The V end lost 1 base, the J end lost 2 bases, and 7 bases lay between the germline ends. The CDR3 runs to 14 residues. CDR3 nucleotides: TGCGCCAGCAGCTTGACGGTCGGCAATCAGCCCCAGCATTTT. It is translated as CASSLTVGNQPQHF.

This clone showed up many times. This chain links TRBV20-1 with TRBJ2-7; tentatively, D is TRBD2 (6 bases). Trimming took off 6 bases at V and 5 bases at J, with 14 bases between the two ends. This CDR3 region has 12 residues. Germline V gives CDR1 DFQATT, CDR2 SNEGSKA (reference sequence). CDR3 bases: TGCAGTGCCGGGGAGGCTTTTAACGAGCAGTACTTC. Translated, it gives CSAGEAFNEQYF.

The sample holds a few counts of this clone. The chain links TRBV28 to TRBJ2-1; possibly TRBD2 for D (7 bases). The CDR3 is 18 amino acids. Germline V gene data show CDR1 as MDHEN and CDR2 as SYDVKM. V was clipped by 5 bases and J by 7 bases, with 27 bases between them. CDR3 sequence: CASSLPQGGGSLGNEQFF. The CDR3 nucleotides read TGTGCCAGCAGTCTTCCACAGGGAGGCGGGAGCCTCGGAAATGAGCAGTTCTTC.

The table lists this clone with a few counts. The chain combines TRBV6-1 with TRBJ2-1; 7 positions match TRBD2. This CDR3 spans 16 amino acids. V was pared by 3 bases and J by 4 bases, with 9 bases of the junction left unmatched. Germline lookup yields CDR1 MNHNS and CDR2 SASEGT. The CDR3 is CASSEDGLVEYNEQFF. The CDR3 DNA is TGTGCCAGCAGTGAGGATGGACTAGTCGAATACAATGAGCAGTTCTTC.

Many counts were recorded for this clone. This chain uses TRBV6-1 with TRBJ1-1; D may be TRBD1 (6 bases). CDR3 length equals 16 residues. Germline CDR1 and CDR2: MNHNS and SASEGT. V lost 5 bases and J lost 2, with 18 bases in between. Here the CDR3 DNA reads TGTGCCAGCAGTCAACTTTGGGGGGGGCAAAACACTGAAGCTTTCTTT. Translated, it gives CASSQLWGGQNTEAFF.

This clone was seen repeatedly, ten times or more. This may arise from a read error, as a much more abundant clone is one base away. CDR3: CSARPGQNTGKLFF. The CDR3 region has the DNA TGCAGTGCTAGACCCGGACAGAACACCGGGAAGCTGTTTTTT. The V gene is TRBV20-1, the J gene TRBJ2-2; D might be TRBD1 (6 bases). The germline CDR1 and CDR2 sequences are DFQATT and SNEGSKA (reference sequence). The CDR3 runs to 14 residues.

This clone was counted at least ten times. This sequence may be a read error, since a much larger clone differs from it by one base. The chain joins TRBV6-1 to TRBJ1-4; D unclear. CDR3 size: 14 residues. Per the germline V gene, CDR1 is MNHNS and CDR2 is SASEGT. V gave up 6 bases and J gave up 6 bases, with 14 bases separating them. CDR3 amino acids: CASSHRPRDEKLFF. CDR3 DNA sequence: TGTGCCAGCAGCCACCGGCCTCGGGATGAAAAACTGTTTTTT.

This clone has a count of ten or more. V and J are TRBV19 and TRBJ1-5, with no clear D. Between the trimmed V and J ends, which lost 4 bases and 3 bases, there was a span of 13 bases. The CDR3 totals 15 residues. Germline CDR1 and CDR2: LNHDA and SQIVND (reference sequence). The CDR3 DNA is TGTGCCAGTAGTAGGGCTATACTGGCCAATCAGCCCCAGCATTTT. Translation: CASSRAILANQPQHF.

This chain joins TRBV5-1 and TRBJ2-7; D perhaps matches TRBD2 (7 bases). With 4 bases removed from V and 3 bases from J, the gap between germline ends came to 11 bases. The CDR3 runs to 13 residues. Germline V CDR1 and CDR2: SGHRS, YFSETQ. CDR3 residues: CASSTGRVYEQYF. The CDR3 bases are TGCGCCAGCAGCACAGGGAGGGTCTACGAGCAGTACTTC.

This clone came up once. Its ends do not fully match the called genes, so a read error is possible. The rearrangement joins TRBV11-3 to TRBJ2-3; D gene ambiguous. Germline V gene sequence: CDR1 SGHNT, CDR2 YENEEA. The CDR3 covers 14 residues. The CDR3 DNA reads TGCGCCAGCAGCCCGTCTTCTTGGACAGATACGCAGTATTTT. It translates to CASSPSSWTDTQYF. The complete variable domain, with remaining parts taken from reference TRBV11-3 and TRBJ2-3, reads EAGVVQSPRYKIIEKKQPVAFWCNPISGHNTLYWYLQNLGQGPELLIRYENEEAVDDSQLPKDRFSAERLKGVDSTLKIQPAELGDSAVYLCASSPSSWTDTQYFGPGTRLTVL.

This clone came up a few times. A junction end diverges from the germline sequence, so it may reflect a read error. The rearrangement links TRBV6-1 to TRBJ2-7, with TRBD2 matching over 7 bases. The CDR3 length is 18 residues. Per germline, CDR1 MNHNS and CDR2 SASEGT. Here the CDR3 reads CANSKSLGLQAGFNEQYF. As DNA, the CDR3 is TGTGCCAACAGTAAGAGTTTAGGGCTTCAAGCGGGATTCAACGAGCAGTACTTC.

This clone was counted between two and nine times. The chain couples TRBV4-1 to TRBJ2-1; 7 nucleotides match TRBD2. The V gene end was trimmed by 3 bases and the J gene end by 4 bases; junction bases not matched to a gene: 9. The germline CDR1 and CDR2 sequences are MGHRA and YSYEKL. The CDR3 is 16 residues long. The CDR3 region is CASSQGSGFGYNEQFF. CDR3 nucleotide sequence: TGCGCCAGCAGCCAGGGTAGCGGGTTCGGGTACAATGAGCAGTTCTTC.

The table lists this clone with many counts. The V gene is TRBV30, the J gene TRBJ1-3; tentative D call: TRBD1 (6 bases). Germline V gene sequence: CDR1 GTSNPN, CDR2 SVGIG (reference sequence). This CDR3 is 15 amino acids long. V was shortened by 2 bases and J by 2 bases, with 13 bases between the two germline ends. The CDR3 nucleotides are TGTGCCTGGAGTTCCGACAGGAGCACTGGAAACACCATATATTTT. This gives the protein CAWSSDRSTGNTIYF.

Many counts were recorded for this clone. The chain recombines TRBV20-1 with TRBJ1-5; D is ambiguous. Trimming removed 0 bases at V and 9 bases at J, with 9 bases between. The CDR3 loop spans 12 amino acids. CDR1 and CDR2 (germline): DFQATT, SNEGSKA (reference sequence). CDR3 residues: CSARELKGPQHF. The CDR3 coding sequence is TGCAGTGCTAGAGAACTCAAGGGGCCCCAGCATTTT.

This sequence joins TRBV30 and TRBJ2-7; D gene uncertain. This CDR3 has 14 residues. Germline CDR1 and CDR2: GTSNPN and SVGIG (reference sequence). The V end lost 2 bases, the J end lost 4 bases, and 15 bases lay between the germline ends. CDR3 DNA sequence: TGTGCCTGGAGTCCAGGAGACCACTGGTACGAGCAGTACTTC. Translated, it gives CAWSPGDHWYEQYF.

This clone was counted at least ten times. The gene calls are TRBV24-1 and TRBJ2-1; D remains ambiguous. The V end lost 9 bases, the J end lost 7 bases, and 15 bases lay between the germline ends. The germline CDR1 and CDR2 sequences are KGHDR and SFDVKD. The CDR3 has 13 residues. The CDR3 is CATGGAPLNEQFF. The CDR3 DNA sequence: TGTGCCACCGGCGGAGCTCCTTTGAATGAGCAGTTCTTC.

This clone was seen many times. The chain joins TRBV28 to TRBJ2-1; weak D call: TRBD1 (5 bases). Germline assignment: CDR1 MDHEN and CDR2 SYDVKM. The CDR3 totals 17 residues. The V end was cut by 8 bases, the J end by 8 bases, with 28 bases between. This CDR3 reads CASLPIRGLGFRDEQFF. The CDR3 nucleotides are TGTGCCAGCCTCCCGATAAGGGGATTGGGATTTAGGGATGAGCAGTTCTTC.

This clone was recorded many times. The chain uses TRBV27 and TRBJ1-2, with a weak D call TRBD1 (5 bases). Germline lookup yields CDR1 MNHEY and CDR2 SMNVEV (reference sequence). The V gene lost 4 bases and the J gene lost 1 base, with 13 bases spanning the gap. The CDR3 is made up of 15 amino acids. The CDR3 region has the DNA TGTGCCAGCAGTTCATCCGGGACGGATAACTATGGCTACACCTTC. This gives the protein CASSSSGTDNYGYTF.

The rearrangement uses TRBV4-2 and TRBJ2-1; TRBD2 matches at 11 bases. Germline CDR1 and CDR2: LGHNA and YNFKEQ. CDR3 length: 19 amino acids. Trimming cost V 4 bases and J 0 bases; bases outside gene matches: 11. The CDR3 is CASSPFGLAGGNSYNEQFF. CDR3 coding DNA: TGTGCCAGCAGCCCATTTGGCCTAGCGGGGGGAAACTCCTACAATGAGCAGTTCTTC.

There are many counts of this clone. V gene TRBV6-1 combines with J gene TRBJ2-7, with TRBD1 matching over 9 bases. Per germline, CDR1 MNHNS and CDR2 SASEGT. This CDR3 contains 16 residues. Unmatched junction bases numbered 6, after V lost 2 bases and J lost 1 base. DNA for the CDR3: TGTGCCAGCAGTGAATCGGGACAGGGTAGTTCCTACGAGCAGTACTTC. It translates to CASSESGQGSSYEQYF.

The V gene is TRBV20-1, the J gene TRBJ1-1; 7 positions match TRBD1. CDR1 and CDR2 from the germline V gene are DFQATT and SNEGSKA (reference sequence). The CDR3 contains 14 residues. V dropped 3 bases and J dropped 6; count of bases not matched to a gene: 10. The CDR3 DNA follows: TGCAGTGCTAGGGAAGGATTGGGGACAGCTGAAGCTTTCTTT. It translates to CSAREGLGTAEAFF.

This clone has ten or more counts. This chain uses TRBV3-1 with TRBJ2-1; TRBD2 aligns across 9 bases. V trimming: 6 bases; J trimming: 6 bases; junction bases outside the gene matches: 9. Germline V gives CDR1 LGHDT, CDR2 YNNKEL (reference sequence). CDR3 length: 15 residues. CDR3 protein: CASSALAGRGNEQFF. The CDR3, as DNA: TGTGCCAGCAGTGCCCTAGCGGGAAGGGGCAATGAGCAGTTCTTC.

The V gene is TRBV10-3, the J gene TRBJ2-3; the match to TRBD2 covers 7 bases. The CDR3 sequence is 15 residues long. After removal of 11 bases from V and 2 bases from J, the junction contained 13 bases not matched to a gene. Germline CDR1 reads ENHRY; CDR2 reads SYGVKD. In nucleotides, the CDR3 is TGTGCCGCTGGGGGGGAGGGACCCACCACAGATACGCAGTATTTT. Its translation: CAAGGEGPTTDTQYF.

This clone was seen repeatedly, ten times or more. This rearrangement joins TRBV9 to TRBJ2-7; 7 bases align to TRBD1. This CDR3 region has 13 residues. The germline CDR1 and CDR2 sequences are SGDLS and YYNGEE. The ends lost 2 bases at V and 5 bases at J; junction bases unmatched: 4. The CDR3 DNA reads as TGTGCCAGCAGCGTCGGGACAGAGAACGAGCAGTACTTC. Amino acids: CASSVGTENEQYF. Drawing the rest from reference TRBV9 and TRBJ2-7, the complete variable domain is DSGVTQTPKHLITATGQRVTLRCSPRSGDLSVYWYQQSLDQGLQFLIQYYNGEERAKGNILERFSAQQFPDLHSELNLSSLELGDSALYFCASSVGTENEQYFGPGTRLTVT.

This clone came up many times. The rearrangement links TRBV4-2 to TRBJ1-4; TRBD1 matches at 9 bases. Trimming cost V 4 bases and J 7 bases; bases outside gene matches: 10. Germline assignment: CDR1 LGHNA and CDR2 YNFKEQ. This CDR3 region has 16 residues. DNA of the CDR3: TGTGCCAGCAGCCTACTATCCGGGACAGGGCTTGAAAAACTGTTTTTT. This encodes CASSLLSGTGLEKLFF.

This clone was seen ten or more times. Since a much larger clone is just one base distant, this may be a read error. V and J are TRBV6-2 or TRBV6-3 and TRBJ2-3, with 7 nucleotides matching TRBD2. Trimming at V came to 2 bases and at J to 2 bases, leaving 1 base not matched to a gene. This CDR3 region has 14 residues. Per the germline V gene, CDR1 is MNHEY and CDR2 is SVGEGT. The CDR3, as DNA: TGTGCCAGCAGTTACGGGAGGGTCACAGATACGCAGTATTTT. This sequence encodes CASSYGRVTDTQYF.

The genes are TRBV9 and TRBJ2-1; D could derive from TRBD1 or TRBD2 (6 bases each). The CDR3 extends over 19 amino acids. CDR1 is SGDLS, CDR2 YYNGEE, per germline. Trimming removed 3 bases from V and 4 bases from J, with 26 bases in between. The CDR3 DNA reads as TGTGCCAGCAGCGCGGGGGCCCTAGGGCACGTGGGGGATTACAATGAGCAGTTCTTC. As protein: CASSAGALGHVGDYNEQFF.